These 16 T cell receptor beta chains originate from one sample sequenced in a study of T cells in Graves' hyperthyroidism and ophthalmopathy. Amplification of TCR beta CDR3 regions used RNA as the template. TCR CDR3 underwent first-round RT-PCR with the HTBI primer set. One entry per CDR3 protein, called by TCRdb with MiXCR from the multiplex PCR reads. The table includes around 800,000 distinct CDR3 sequences, roughly 40% detected once. The sequencing sample was made of blood. These TCRs come from a man aged 18-30 years with Graves' hyperthyroidism.

With regard to this clonotype: Being one base from a much bigger clone, this may be a read error. In DNA form, the CDR3 reads TGCAGTGCTAAATGGACTAGCGGGAACGAGCAGTACTTC. Translating it yields CSAKWTSGNEQYF. The chain is built from TRBV20-1 and TRBJ2-7; the match to TRBD2 covers 12 bases. Germline CDR1 DFQATT, CDR2 SNEGSKA (reference sequence). The CDR3 covers 13 residues. V gave up 4 bases and J gave up 5 bases; unmatched junction bases: 3.

The rearrangement links TRBV11-2 to TRBJ2-7; TRBD1 matches at 10 bases. The CDR3 runs to 13 residues. The V and J ends lost 7 bases and 2 bases, in that order; junction bases with no gene match: 2. In germline, CDR1 is SGHAT, CDR2 FQNNGV. The CDR3 reads CASKGQGTYEQYF. DNA for the CDR3: TGTGCCAGCAAGGGACAGGGGACCTACGAGCAGTACTTC.

V is TRBV20-1 and J is TRBJ2-5; maybe TRBD2 (6 bases). The V gene's germline CDR1 is DFQATT and CDR2 SNEGSKA (reference sequence). V was cut by 2 bases and J by 4 bases, with 14 bases left in between. This CDR3 has 14 amino acids. CDR3 sequence: CSARQTTGVETQYF. The CDR3 region has the DNA TGCAGTGCTAGACAAACTACGGGGGTAGAGACCCAGTACTTC.

This clonotype was seen more than once but under ten times. The rearrangement uses TRBV19 and TRBJ1-1; unclear D gene. V dropped 3 bases and J dropped 11 bases, with 16 bases sitting between them. This CDR3 region has 13 residues. Looked up from germline, CDR1 is LNHDA and CDR2 is SQIVND (reference sequence). This chain's CDR3 is CASSIFSGVAAFF. CDR3 nucleotides: TGTGCCAGTAGTATTTTTTCCGGGGTGGCGGCTTTCTTT.

V and J are TRBV6-1 and TRBJ1-5; no reliable D call. Germline values: CDR1 MNHNS, CDR2 SASEGT. V dropped 4 bases and J dropped 0 bases, with 4 bases sitting between them. This CDR3 region has 13 residues. The CDR3 region has the DNA TGTGCCAGCAGTGGAGTTAGCAATCAGCCCCAGCATTTT. Protein product: CASSGVSNQPQHF.

The chain recombines TRBV13 with TRBJ2-5; D tentatively reads TRBD1 or TRBD2 (5 bases each). Trimming pared 4 bases from V and 1 base from J, leaving 13 bases between. CDR3 length equals 15 residues. Germline loops: CDR1 PRHDT, CDR2 FYEKMQ (reference sequence). The CDR3 protein is CASSSWTDSQETQYF. CDR3 nucleotide sequence: TGTGCCAGCAGCTCCTGGACTGACAGCCAAGAGACCCAGTACTTC. Looking up the rest from reference TRBV13 and TRBJ2-5 gives the full variable domain: AAGVIQSPRHLIKEKRETATLKCYPIPRHDTVYWYQQGPGQDPQFLISFYEKMQSDKGSIPDRFSAQQFSDYHSELNMSSLELGDSALYFCASSSWTDSQETQYFGPGTRLLVL.

Details on this clonotype: Given a much more abundant clone one base away, this may be a read error. V and J are TRBV9 and TRBJ1-1; D is possibly TRBD1 (6 bases). The CDR3 is made up of 13 amino acids. CDR1 is SGDLS, CDR2 YYNGEE, per germline. Written as DNA, the CDR3 is TGTGCCAGCCAGGGGATTGGGAACGCTGAAGCTTTCTTT. It translates to CASQGIGNAEAFF.

This clonotype was recorded many times. The chain is built from TRBV9 and TRBJ2-7, with 7 bases fitting TRBD1. The CDR3 is 13 residues long. V lost 4 bases, J lost 4 bases, and 5 bases stayed unmatched. Germline V gene lookup returns CDR1 SGDLS and CDR2 YYNGEE. The chain's CDR3 is CASSPSGQYEQYF. The CDR3 DNA follows: TGTGCCAGCAGCCCCTCGGGACAGTACGAGCAGTACTTC.

The chain employs TRBV4-1 and TRBJ1-1; D not certain. The germline V gene has CDR1 MGHRA and CDR2 YSYEKL. The CDR3 has 13 residues. V was cut by 3 bases and J by 5 bases, with 10 bases left in between. CDR3 amino acids: CASSHPSGTEAFF. The DNA for the CDR3 is TGCGCCAGCAGCCACCCCAGCGGAACTGAAGCTTTCTTT.

This clonotype was picked up a small number of times. CDR3 sequence reads: CASSLRDRGGTEAFF. In DNA, the CDR3 is TGCGCCAGCAGCCTACGGGACAGGGGTGGCACTGAAGCTTTCTTT. The chain combines TRBV5-1 with TRBJ1-1, with TRBD1 matching 10 bases. The length of the CDR3 is 15 residues. J lost 4 bases, V lost 4 bases, and 7 bases had no gene match. Germline CDR1 is SGHRS and CDR2 is YFSETQ.

The genes are TRBV10-3 and TRBJ2-7; D call uncertain. This CDR3 contains 13 residues. Trimming stripped 10 bases from V and 4 bases from J, with 17 bases between. CDR1 and CDR2 from the germline V gene are ENHRY and SYGVKD. CDR3 region: CASRRENGYEQYF. The CDR3 bases are TGTGCCAGCCGGCGAGAAAACGGATACGAGCAGTACTTC.

This clonotype showed up just a few times. V is TRBV6-5 and J is TRBJ2-6; D not certain. This CDR3 comprises 14 residues. CDR1 MNHEY and CDR2 SVGAGI come from the germline V gene. Between the trimmed V and J ends, which lost 6 bases and 2 bases, there was a span of 8 bases. CDR3 region: CASRELPGANVLTF. The CDR3 DNA reads as TGTGCCAGCAGGGAACTCCCTGGGGCCAACGTCCTGACTTTC.

Remarks on this clonotype: Its ends do not fully match the called genes, so a read error is possible. The rearrangement uses TRBV10-3 and TRBJ1-4; possibly TRBD1 for D (5 bases). The CDR3 consists of 14 residues. Germline CDR1 and CDR2: ENHRY and SYGVKD. The CDR3 loop reads CASSSRDLNEKLFF. Here the CDR3 DNA reads TGTGCCAGCAGTTCACGGGACCTTAATGAAAAACTGTTTTTT.

V and J are TRBV2 and TRBJ1-1, with 11 nucleotides matching TRBD1. The junction had 8 bases not matched to a gene; V was cut back by 4 bases and J by 10 bases. Germline CDR1 reads SNHLY; CDR2 reads FYNNEI. This CDR3 has 14 residues. CDR3 loop: CASSGCGTGGRAFF. The CDR3 bases are TGTGCCAGCAGTGGCTGCGGGACAGGGGGAAGAGCTTTCTTT.

J is TRBJ2-5 and V is TRBV9; D ambiguous. V lost 2 bases and J 7 bases, leaving 15 bases between the germline ends. Per the germline V gene, CDR1 is SGDLS and CDR2 is YYNGEE. This CDR3 is built from 14 residues. DNA for the CDR3: TGTGCCAGCAGCGTTGGAGTAGGGTCGGGGACCCAGTACTTC. Translating it yields CASSVGVGSGTQYF.

The J gene is TRBJ1-5, the V gene TRBV19, with D perhaps TRBD1 (5 bases). The CDR3 runs 13 residues. Germline-derived CDR1 and CDR2 are LNHDA and SQIVND (reference sequence). Trimming took 6 bases from V and 7 from J, leaving 13 bases between them. DNA for the CDR3: TGTGCCAGTAGAAAAGGGGAAGAACAGCCCCAGCATTTT. It specifies CASRKGEEQPQHF.